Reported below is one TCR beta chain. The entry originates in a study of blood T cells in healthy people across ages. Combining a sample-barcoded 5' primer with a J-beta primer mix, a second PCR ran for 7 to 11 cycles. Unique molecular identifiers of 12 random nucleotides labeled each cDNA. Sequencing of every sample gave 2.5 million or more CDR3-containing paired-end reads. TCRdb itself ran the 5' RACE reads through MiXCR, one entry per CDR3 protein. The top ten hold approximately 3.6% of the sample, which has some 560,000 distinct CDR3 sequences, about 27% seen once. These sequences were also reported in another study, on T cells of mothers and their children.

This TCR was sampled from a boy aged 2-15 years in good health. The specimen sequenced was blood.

CDR3 sequence (DNA): TGTGCCAGCAGTCCTGGGACAGGGGAGCAGTTCTTC. It translates to CASSPGTGEQFF. The V gene is TRBV12-3 or TRBV12-4, the J gene TRBJ2-5, with 9 bases identical to TRBD1. The J call could be wrong; TRBJ2-1 is a better fit for the DNA end. The CDR3 covers 12 residues.